A selection of T cell receptor beta chains follows, all from one sample in a study of blood T cell repertoires in COVID-19. Measured with immunoSEQ multiplex PCR; TCRdb has only the in-frame clones, and not every one. The sample lists about 46,000 clones; 85% to 90% were seen once. Sequencing was done on a sample of PBMCs or T cells enriched from blood (not recorded which). The receptors were gathered from a woman aged 45 to 65 who had recovered from COVID-19. Each CDR3 is given without its conserved first and last residue. The D gene is left open where the match is weak.

d_call	v_call	j_call	cdr3_aa
-	TRBV6-5	TRBJ1-5	ATSLAGLNQPQH
-	TRBV18	TRBJ2-5	ASSQASSQETQY
-	TRBV12-2	TRBJ1-3	ASRLAFTGPKN
-	TRBV12-3/TRBV12-4	TRBJ1-1	ASSLLRYTEAF
TRBD1	TRBV5-1	TRBJ2-7	ASSLDGTVYEQY
TRBD1	TRBV28	TRBJ2-7	ASRLSGQLYEQY
-	TRBV28	TRBJ1-5	ASSLGQLNQPQH
-	TRBV6-5	TRBJ1-6	ASSRSSYNSPLH
TRBD1	TRBV6-5	TRBJ1-1	ASSSRYRGGTEAF
TRBD2	TRBV3-1/TRBV3-2	TRBJ2-3	ASSPRGVSGGARADTQY
-	TRBV19	TRBJ1-1	ASTSAAAVTEAF
TRBD1	TRBV15	TRBJ2-7	ATSRPPHRTGGSYEQY
-	TRBV6-5	TRBJ2-7	ASSSPSRRGTYEQY
TRBD1	TRBV6-5	TRBJ2-7	ASSYAAGTGLEQY
-	TRBV28	TRBJ1-5	AIKDFVGGQPQH
TRBD2	TRBV10-3	TRBJ2-3	AISESSGGAVDTQY
TRBD2	TRBV18	TRBJ2-5	ASSPPGLAGDLEETQY
-	TRBV7-2	TRBJ2-3	ASSLGQTLTQY
-	TRBV28	TRBJ1-4	ASSLLSSAGEKLF
TRBD1	TRBV19	TRBJ2-2	ASSHNTGGLRPGELF
-	TRBV24-1	TRBJ2-1	ATSDQTRSSYNEQF
-	TRBV27	TRBJ1-1	ASSLSNQVNTEAF
-	TRBV27	TRBJ2-6	ASSSTGSGANVLT
-	TRBV2	TRBJ2-7	ASMTEIYEQY
-	TRBV4-1	TRBJ1-5	ASSRAVNQPQH
TRBD2	TRBV5-1	TRBJ2-1	ASESSGGSEQF
TRBD1	TRBV5-8	TRBJ2-7	ASSGQATYEQY
-	TRBV10-3	TRBJ1-6	AISQNGGSYNSPLH
-	TRBV15	TRBJ2-1	ATSRGFSEQF
TRBD2	TRBV10-2	TRBJ2-1	ASSESGTSVQWQF
TRBD1	TRBV7-2	TRBJ2-7	ASSLAGTGYEQY
TRBD2	TRBV28	TRBJ2-5	ASSPPGLGVGTQY
-	TRBV28	TRBJ2-6	ASSLTGSGANVLT
-	TRBV3-1/TRBV3-2	TRBJ2-1	ASSQPLGTPGYNEQF
-	TRBV20-1	TRBJ1-1	SASGGLVAF
TRBD1	TRBV19	TRBJ1-1	ASSQDRRNTEAF
TRBD2	TRBV18	TRBJ2-6	ASSPTSGDPGANVLT
-	TRBV6-5	TRBJ1-2	ASNNNNYGYT
-	TRBV5-4	TRBJ2-5	ASSPRGSTGETQY
TRBD1	TRBV27	TRBJ2-1	ASSLYRGTGILNEQF
TRBD2	TRBV9	TRBJ2-5	ASSVAVGVAGGRRETQY
-	TRBV7-3	TRBJ2-6	ASSLSGLSGANVLT
TRBD1	TRBV6-2/TRBV6-3	TRBJ2-5	ASSYPTGGLGYQETQY
-	TRBV7-2	TRBJ1-3	ASSFLGLGGNTIY
-	TRBV7-3	TRBJ2-1	ASSFRNTGFPYNEQF
-	TRBV28	TRBJ1-3	ASSPWTDGNTIY
-	TRBV28	TRBJ2-5	ASIPGPGRETQY
-	TRBV19	TRBJ1-4	ASSSPSATNEKLF
-	TRBV28	TRBJ1-5	ASSLSGAGQPQH
-	TRBV28	TRBJ2-2	ASRPSGQGGELF
-	TRBV19	TRBJ1-4	ASSLGRTAATNEKLF
-	TRBV7-2	TRBJ1-4	ASSLTWSTNEKLF
TRBD1	TRBV6-2/TRBV6-3	TRBJ2-1	ASSNQGAQDNEQF